The source of this T cell receptor beta chain is a study of T cell repertoires in cytomegalovirus infection. The overall study: Selection of CMV epitopes for the study included recently identified HLA-C-restricted and well-studied HLA-B-restricted ones. Public signatures in TCR beta pointed to CMV infection and matching HLA type.

In its sample, this clonotype was seen a few times. The antigen is not known. Each CDR3 protein gets one entry after TCRdb re-called the reads with MiXCR. Of some 920,000 distinct CDR3 sequences listed, under 40% were seen once; the top ten hold under 15%. Study conclusions and caveats: Public TCR beta family frequency separated CMV-and-HLA carriers, including in an independent cohort. The response measured ex vivo was dominated by TCR beta clonotypes (HLA-C-restricted and CMV-specific).

The receptor was isolated from a human donor in good health (CMV status not recorded). Some clones in this sample may be carry-over from other donors' samples. The input for sequencing was cultured CD8+ T cells from PBMCs, taken from culture after CMV antigen stimulation.

DNA for the CDR3: TGTGCCAGCAGCTTAGGTAGCGGGGGCGTCGGGGAGCTGTTTTTT. It is translated as CASSLGSGGVGELFF. The V call is TRBV7-6, the J call TRBJ2-2; 9 positions agree with TRBD2. Germline trimming cut 1 base from V and 7 bases from J; bases unmatched to any gene: 4. Germline lookup yields CDR1 SGHVS and CDR2 FNYEAQ. This CDR3 is 15 amino acids long.